What follows are 29 T cell receptor beta chains derived from one specimen sequenced in a study of T-cell reconstitution after alpha-beta-depleted transplantation in children. Using unique molecular identifiers, the investigators prepared the TCRbeta library. One entry per CDR3 protein, called by TCRdb with MiXCR from the PCR reads. Of around 370,000 distinct CDR3 sequences detected, 10% appear once; the ten largest clones hold 2.4%. This sample comprised PBMCs from the stem cell graft donor, obtained from the stem cell graft. The receptors originated from a human donor who donated a stem cell graft to a child with acute lymphoblastic leukemia.

This clonotype was observed a handful of times. This sequence joins TRBV12-5 and TRBJ1-5; TRBD1 might be the D (6 bases). The CDR3 totals 15 residues. Germline V gives CDR1 LGHNT, CDR2 FRNRAP. The V gene lost 3 bases and the J gene lost 8 bases, with 17 bases spanning the gap. CDR3 sequence reads: CASGLGGPLQEPQHF. In nucleotides, the CDR3 is TGTGCTAGTGGTTTAGGGGGGCCGCTGCAGGAGCCCCAGCATTTT.

The rearrangement joins TRBV12-3 or TRBV12-4 to TRBJ2-1, with D perhaps matching TRBD2 (7 bases). The germline V and J ends were trimmed by 5 bases and 7 bases, with 18 bases remaining between them. The CDR3 contains 15 residues. The CDR3 sequence is CASSLLGGRGNEQFF. CDR3 DNA: TGTGCCAGCAGTCTGCTGGGGGGGAGGGGGAATGAGCAGTTCTTC.

The chain combines TRBV5-1 with TRBJ2-1, with D possibly matching TRBD2 (6 bases). This CDR3 contains 16 residues. Germline lookup yields CDR1 SGHRS and CDR2 YFSETQ. V was trimmed by 3 bases and J by 6 bases, leaving 19 bases between them. CDR3 in DNA: TGCGCCAGCAGCTCCTATAGCGGTTTGTCTGTCAATGAGCAGTTCTTC. Amino acid sequence: CASSSYSGLSVNEQFF. The entire variable domain, with the rest obtained from reference TRBV5-1 and TRBJ2-1, is as follows: KAGVTQTPRYLIKTRGQQVTLSCSPISGHRSVSWYQQTPGQGLQFLFEYFSETQRNKGNFPGRFSGRQFSNSRSEMNVSTLELGDSALYLCASSSYSGLSVNEQFFGPGTRLTVL.

This clonotype has more than one count but fewer than ten. This chain links TRBV7-8 with TRBJ1-5; D is possibly TRBD1 (6 bases). CDR1 SGHVS and CDR2 FQNEAQ come from the germline V gene. With 4 bases removed from V and 4 bases from J, the gap between germline ends came to 17 bases. CDR3 length: 16 residues. Here the CDR3 reads CASSSPAGVGNQPQHF. The CDR3 region has the DNA TGTGCCAGCAGCTCTCCGGCAGGGGTCGGTAATCAGCCCCAGCATTTT.

Many counts were recorded for this clonotype. The J gene is TRBJ2-2, the V gene TRBV6-1; 9 nucleotides match TRBD2. CDR3 length: 15 residues. The ends lost 7 bases at V and 5 bases at J; junction bases unmatched: 8. Germline CDR1 MNHNS, CDR2 SASEGT. The CDR3 protein is CASTSSGSGTGELFF. The CDR3 DNA is TGTGCCAGCACCAGTAGCGGGAGCGGTACCGGGGAGCTGTTTTTT.

V and J are TRBV4-3 and TRBJ1-2; D not resolved. Germline V gene data show CDR1 as LGHNA and CDR2 as YSLEER. The CDR3 totals 14 residues. Trimming stripped 2 bases from V and 7 bases from J, with 14 bases between. CDR3 DNA: TGCGCCAGCAGCCAATTGAGCGGGAGCTCTGGCTACACCTTC. Its protein is CASSQLSGSSGYTF.

Many counts were recorded for this clonotype. CDR3 loop: CSVEETRGQSSYNEQFF. The CDR3, as DNA: TGCAGCGTTGAAGAGACGAGGGGCCAGAGCTCCTACAATGAGCAGTTCTTC. The chain combines TRBV29-1 with TRBJ2-1, with D perhaps assigned TRBD1 or TRBD2 (5 bases each). Deletions cut 0 bases from V and 0 bases from J, with 15 bases between. In germline, CDR1 is SQVTM, CDR2 ANQGSEA. The length of the CDR3 is 17 residues.

This clonotype has just a few counts. This chain links TRBV11-1 with TRBJ2-1; D may be TRBD2 (5 bases). V was pared by 3 bases and J by 8 bases, with 23 bases between. CDR1 is SGHAT and CDR2 is FQDESV in the germline V gene (reference sequence). The CDR3 spans 17 residues. CDR3 in amino acids: CASSFPDVRMGSHEQFF. The CDR3 nucleotides are TGTGCCAGCAGCTTCCCCGATGTGAGGATGGGGAGTCATGAGCAGTTCTTC. The full variable domain, completed using reference TRBV11-1 and TRBJ2-1, is EAEVAQSPRYKITEKSQAVAFWCDPISGHATLYWYRQILGQGPELLVQFQDESVVDDSQLPKDRFSAERLKGVDSTLKIQPAELGDSAMYLCASSFPDVRMGSHEQFFGPGTRLTVL.

This clonotype appeared a few times. The J gene is TRBJ2-7, the V gene TRBV6-6; no clear D. Per the germline V gene, CDR1 is MNHNY and CDR2 is SVGAGI (reference sequence). Trimming cost V 4 bases and J 7 bases, with 11 bases left between them. The CDR3 loop spans 12 amino acids. This CDR3 reads CASSLGRPEQYF. CDR3 DNA: TGTGCCAGCAGTTTAGGACGGCCAGAGCAGTACTTC.

This chain uses TRBV20-1 with TRBJ2-3; 7 bases line up with TRBD2. In germline, CDR1 is DFQATT, CDR2 SNEGSKA (reference sequence). The CDR3 is made up of 15 amino acids. Losses at the gene ends were 6 bases for V and 1 base for J; bases not matched to a gene: 10. The DNA for the CDR3 is TGCAGTGCGGGACCTCCCGCGGGGGGCACAGATACGCAGTATTTT. It specifies CSAGPPAGGTDTQYF.

The CDR3 DNA sequence: TGTGCCAGCAGTTTTACAAATCAGCCCCAGCATTTT. Its protein product is CASSFTNQPQHF. The chain carries TRBV12-3 or TRBV12-4 and TRBJ1-5; D is undetermined. The CDR3 contains 12 residues. The V end was cut by 3 bases, the J end by 4 bases, with 4 bases between.

This clonotype was detected only a few times. This chain links TRBV3-1 with TRBJ2-1; TRBD2 aligns across 7 bases. The CDR3 runs to 16 residues. The V and J ends lost 0 bases and 4 bases, in that order; junction bases with no gene match: 6. Germline V gene lookup returns CDR1 LGHDT and CDR2 YNNKEL (reference sequence). CDR3 region: CASSQDSSGIYNEQFF. Here the CDR3 DNA reads TGTGCCAGCAGCCAAGATTCAAGCGGGATTTACAATGAGCAGTTCTTC.

This sequence joins TRBV20-1 and TRBJ2-5; D is possibly TRBD2 (6 bases). V lost 3 bases and J lost 4, with 21 bases in between. The CDR3 has 16 residues. The germline V gene encodes CDR1 DFQATT and CDR2 SNEGSKA (reference sequence). As DNA, the CDR3 is TGCAGTGCTAGCCCCTTCGGACTCAGGAGGGCAGAGACCCAGTACTTC. Protein: CSASPFGLRRAETQYF.

By share, this clonotype ranks as medium-sized (0.01 to 0.1%). CDR3 loop: CSARDGEGPYEQYF. In DNA, the CDR3 is TGCAGTGCTAGAGATGGGGAGGGTCCCTACGAGCAGTACTTC. J is TRBJ2-7 and V is TRBV20-1, with TRBD2 matching over 7 bases. Per germline, CDR1 DFQATT and CDR2 SNEGSKA (reference sequence). The CDR3 contains 14 residues. Trimming cost V 0 bases and J 2 bases; bases outside gene matches: 4.

Ten or more counts support this clonotype. The chain employs TRBV7-2 and TRBJ2-7, with TRBD1 identical over 10 bases. Germline values: CDR1 SGHTA, CDR2 FQGNSA. The CDR3 is 15 amino acids. The trim removed 0 bases at V and 4 bases at J, leaving 3 bases unmatched. This CDR3 is CASSLAGTGAYEQYF. Here the CDR3 DNA reads TGTGCCAGCAGCTTAGCTGGGACAGGGGCGTACGAGCAGTACTTC.

This clonotype came up a few times. The gene calls are TRBV28 and TRBJ2-7, with TRBD2 identical over 11 bases. The CDR3 extends over 16 amino acids. The V segment lost 6 bases and the J segment 2 bases; nucleotides outside the gene matches: 9. Germline V gives CDR1 MDHEN, CDR2 SYDVKM. Here the CDR3 DNA reads TGTGCCAGCAGCCCAGGGGGGACTAGCGGAACCTACGAGCAGTACTTC. Translated, it gives CASSPGGTSGTYEQYF. Full variable domain (rest looked up from reference TRBV28 and TRBJ2-7): DVKVTQSSRYLVKRTGEKVFLECVQDMDHENMFWYRQDPGLGLRLIYFSYDVKMKEKGDIPEGYSVSREKKERFSLILESASTNQTSMYLCASSPGGTSGTYEQYFGPGTRLTVT.

This clonotype was counted at least ten times. This chain links TRBV9 with TRBJ2-2; D not resolved. Trimming shortened V by 2 bases and J by 5 bases, and 7 bases separated the two germline ends. The germline CDR1 and CDR2 sequences are SGDLS and YYNGEE. The CDR3 has 13 residues. CDR3 sequence reads: CASSVQGTGELFF. The CDR3 DNA reads as TGTGCCAGCAGCGTCCAAGGTACCGGGGAGCTGTTTTTT.

This clonotype was recorded many times. The V and J genes are TRBV3-1 and TRBJ1-6; D might be TRBD1 (5 bases). Germline V lookup: CDR1 LGHDT, CDR2 YNNKEL (reference sequence). V was pared by 1 base and J by 4 bases, with 14 bases between. The CDR3 has 17 amino acids. In DNA form, the CDR3 reads TGTGCCAGCAGCCAAGGGACACTCGAGGGATATAATTCACCCCTCCACTTT. Translation: CASSQGTLEGYNSPLHF.

The rearrangement links TRBV7-9 to TRBJ2-2; D is perhaps TRBD1 (6 bases). V was trimmed by 10 bases and J by 2 bases, leaving 11 bases between them. CDR1 and CDR2 (germline): SEHNR, FQNEAQ (reference sequence). The CDR3 runs to 13 residues. DNA of the CDR3: TGTGCCAACGGGGACATAAACACCGGGGAGCTGTTTTTT. This codes for CANGDINTGELFF.

Only a few counts were recorded for this clonotype. This chain joins TRBV11-2 and TRBJ2-2, with TRBD2 identical over 7 bases. The CDR3 is 19 amino acids. Unmatched junction bases numbered 17, after V lost 5 bases and J lost 2 bases. Germline-derived CDR1 and CDR2 are SGHAT and FQNNGV. The CDR3 DNA sequence: TGTGCCAGCAGCCCTACTAGTACGGGACTAACTTTTAACACCGGGGAGCTGTTTTTT. Amino acids: CASSPTSTGLTFNTGELFF.

J is TRBJ2-7 and V is TRBV15; no reliable D call. The CDR3 length is 17 residues. CDR1 is LNHNV, CDR2 YYDKDF, per germline (reference sequence). V was pared by 3 bases and J by 1 base, with 19 bases between. The DNA of the CDR3 is TGTGCCACCAGCAGGGAACTTTTCGGTGCACAATCCTACGAGCAGTACTTC. Translation: CATSRELFGAQSYEQYF. Full variable domain (rest looked up from reference TRBV15 and TRBJ2-7): DAMVIQNPRYQVTQFGKPVTLSCSQTLNHNVMYWYQQKSSQAPKLLFHYYDKDFNNEADTPDNFQSRRPNTSFCFLDIRSPGLGDTAMYLCATSRELFGAQSYEQYFGPGTRLTVT.

This clonotype was detected a few times. The chain carries TRBV15 and TRBJ1-2; D unresolved. This CDR3 contains 15 residues. Germline V gives CDR1 LNHNV, CDR2 YYDKDF (reference sequence). Between the trimmed V and J ends, which lost 0 bases and 8 bases, there was a span of 16 bases. The CDR3: CATSREGVPGWGYTF. In nucleotides, the CDR3 is TGTGCCACCAGCAGAGAGGGAGTCCCCGGCTGGGGCTACACCTTC.

This clonotype occurred a few times. J is TRBJ2-6 and V is TRBV2, with D possibly matching TRBD1 (6 bases). Germline values: CDR1 SNHLY, CDR2 FYNNEI. With 8 bases removed from V and 0 bases from J, the gap between germline ends came to 11 bases. This CDR3 region has 15 residues. The CDR3 DNA reads TGTGCCAGCCAACAGGGACGCTCTGGGGCCAACGTCCTGACTTTC. This translates into CASQQGRSGANVLTF.

J is TRBJ1-6 and V is TRBV4-1; 10 bases are shared with TRBD1. Germline V lookup: CDR1 MGHRA, CDR2 YSYEKL. CDR3 size: 15 residues. V gave up 4 bases and J gave up 7 bases; unmatched junction bases: 4. DNA for the CDR3: TGCGCCAGCAGCCCAATGGGACAGGGGAATTCACCCCTCCACTTT. Translated, it gives CASSPMGQGNSPLHF.

This clonotype has more than one count but fewer than ten. V gene TRBV7-6 combines with J gene TRBJ2-3; possibly TRBD2 for D (5 bases). Germline V gene data show CDR1 as SGHVS and CDR2 as FNYEAQ. V was clipped by 5 bases and J by 2 bases, with 17 bases between them. The CDR3 covers 16 residues. The CDR3 nucleotides read TGTGCCAGCAGCGCATATAGCGAGGCCCTCACAGATACGCAGTATTTT. Protein product: CASSAYSEALTDTQYF.

This clonotype was recorded many times. This chain joins TRBV4-3 and TRBJ2-1; no clear D. The length of the CDR3 is 14 residues. V lost 0 bases and J 0 bases, leaving 3 bases between the germline ends. The germline CDR1 and CDR2 sequences are LGHNA and YSLEER. The CDR3 loop is CASSQDFSYNEQFF. In DNA, the CDR3 is TGCGCCAGCAGCCAAGATTTCTCCTACAATGAGCAGTTCTTC.

This chain links TRBV6-2 or TRBV6-3 with TRBJ2-5; perhaps TRBD2 as D (6 bases). V gave up 2 bases and J gave up 5 bases, with 30 bases separating them. Germline values: CDR1 MNHEY, CDR2 SVGEGT. The CDR3 covers 20 residues. The CDR3 nucleotides read TGTGCCAGCAGTTACGGGTCCGGGACTCCACGGATAGGGCAAAAGGAGACCCAGTACTTC. Translation: CASSYGSGTPRIGQKETQYF.

In its sample, this clonotype was seen many times. The rearrangement joins TRBV6-5 to TRBJ1-1; 8 bases are a match to TRBD1. The germline CDR1 and CDR2 sequences are MNHEY and SVGAGI. J gave up 1 base and V 6 bases, and 4 bases lay outside the gene matches. The CDR3 runs 14 residues. CDR3 sequence (DNA): TGTGCCAGCAGCCGCGGGACAGGGAACACTGAAGCTTTCTTT. Protein product: CASSRGTGNTEAFF.

This clonotype was seen more than once but under ten times. V is TRBV20-1 and J is TRBJ2-7; tentatively, D is TRBD1 (6 bases). V lost 6 bases and J lost 6, with 21 bases in between. The CDR3 totals 14 residues. Germline CDR1 reads DFQATT; CDR2 reads SNEGSKA (reference sequence). CDR3 region: CSADLTGPAGEQYF. DNA of the CDR3: TGCAGTGCAGACCTGACAGGCCCGGCTGGCGAGCAGTACTTC.